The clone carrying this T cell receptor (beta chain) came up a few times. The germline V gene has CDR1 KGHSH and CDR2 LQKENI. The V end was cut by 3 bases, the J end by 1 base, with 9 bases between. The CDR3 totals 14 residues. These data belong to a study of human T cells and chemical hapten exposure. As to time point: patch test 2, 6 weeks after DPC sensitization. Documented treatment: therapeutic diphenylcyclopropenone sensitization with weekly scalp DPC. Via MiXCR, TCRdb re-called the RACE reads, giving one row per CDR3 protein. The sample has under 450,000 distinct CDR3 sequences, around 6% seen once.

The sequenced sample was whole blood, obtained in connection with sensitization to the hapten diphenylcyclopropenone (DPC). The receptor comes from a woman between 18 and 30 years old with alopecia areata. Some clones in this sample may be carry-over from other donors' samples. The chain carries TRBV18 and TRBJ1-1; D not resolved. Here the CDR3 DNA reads TGTGCCAGCTCACCCCTGAGTGAGAACACTGAAGCTTTCTTT. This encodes CASSPLSENTEAFF.